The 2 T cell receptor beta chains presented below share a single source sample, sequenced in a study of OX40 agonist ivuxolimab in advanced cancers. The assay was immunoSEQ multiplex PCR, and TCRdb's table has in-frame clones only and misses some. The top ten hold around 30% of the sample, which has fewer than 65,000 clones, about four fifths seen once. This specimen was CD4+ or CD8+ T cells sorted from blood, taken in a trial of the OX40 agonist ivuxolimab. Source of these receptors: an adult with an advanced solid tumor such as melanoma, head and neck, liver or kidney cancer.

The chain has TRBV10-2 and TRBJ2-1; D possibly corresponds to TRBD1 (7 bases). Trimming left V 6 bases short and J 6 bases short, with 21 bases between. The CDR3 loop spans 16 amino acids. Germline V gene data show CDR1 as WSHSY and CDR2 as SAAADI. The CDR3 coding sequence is TGCGCCAGCAGCACCCTTCTTGGGCAGGGGGGCAATGAGCAGTTCTTC. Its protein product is CASSTLLGQGGNEQFF.

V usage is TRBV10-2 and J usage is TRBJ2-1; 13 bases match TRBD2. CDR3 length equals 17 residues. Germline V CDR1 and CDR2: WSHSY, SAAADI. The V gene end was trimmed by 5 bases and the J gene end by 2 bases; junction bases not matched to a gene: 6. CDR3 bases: TGCGCCAGCAGTCAGACTAGCGGGAGGCCACCCTACAATGAGCAGTTCTTC. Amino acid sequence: CASSQTSGRPPYNEQFF.